The T cell receptor (beta chain) described here comes from a study of cytomegalovirus exposure and HLA in healthy donors. Turning to this clone: Its antigen is unknown. The junction shows a germline mismatch at one end, possibly a read error.

Study results and caveats: There were fewer than 200 TCR beta chains listed as cytomegalovirus-associated.

Here immunoSEQ multiplex PCR was the method, and the copy in TCRdb shows in-frame clones only, minus some. The sample carries approximately 150,000 clones, approximately 86% recorded once. The germline gives CDR1 MGHRA, CDR2 YSYEKL. This CDR3 region has 15 residues. The chain employs TRBV4-1 and TRBJ1-1; D remains unclear. Sequenced: PBMCs. The TCR originated in a man aged 30-40 years in good health and CMV-seropositive. The CDR3 nucleotides are TGCGCCAGCAGCCAAGGCCCCGACGGGAACGCTGAAGCTTTCTTT. Translating gives CASSQGPDGNAEAFF.